The present TCR beta chain was sequenced within a study of T cells in Graves' hyperthyroidism and ophthalmopathy (dated by TCRdb to between 2017 and 2020). The study in broad terms: Peripheral blood was sampled at the time of initial diagnosis, prior to any treatment. To identify TCR V-J signatures that set the groups apart, the researchers used a discovery cohort of more than 95 patients, made up of about 44 with Graves' ophthalmopathy and some 56 with stable Graves' hyperthyroidism. An independent validation cohort of under 20 hyperthyroidism patients and 17 patients who later progressed to ophthalmopathy tested prospective prediction of ophthalmopathy. For training and testing, the roughly 93 patients in the discovery cohort were randomly divided in a 7:3 ratio. The study also compared thyroid tissue and blood T-cell repertoires from several Graves' hyperthyroidism patients. Once sampling was done, hyperthyroidism patients were given methimazole at a starting dose of 30 mg daily, whereas ophthalmopathy patients were given high-dose intravenous methylprednisolone. According to the paper, TCR Vbeta CDR3 sequencing was carried out on approximately 140 peripheral blood samples, which came from fewer than 50 ophthalmopathy, 75 to 80 hyperthyroidism and roughly 17 progressor patients.

The germline ends are 18 bases apart after V is trimmed by 6 bases and J by 0 bases. From its cysteine to its phenylalanine, the CDR3 spans 16 amino acids. The kept DNA is CDR3 alone, 48 bases in frame from the first base. CDR1 and CDR2 were assigned from the germline V gene (reference sequence) as DFQATT and SNEGSKA. This clonotype was seen repeatedly, ten times or more. Its antigen is still unknown. The input lacks base qualities; no much larger clone sits a single base away. Moderately to severely active disease, a Clinical Activity Score of at least 3, a NOSPECS grade of at least 4, and a duration under 3 months were present in ophthalmopathy patients. Any patient with an uncontrolled infection, another autoimmune disease, pregnancy or lactation was excluded. Clinical symptoms, serum thyroxine and TRAb, thyroid ultrasound, and orbital computed tomography formed the basis for the diagnoses. PBMCs were separated from roughly 10 ml of fresh peripheral blood using Ficoll-Paque density gradient centrifugation. Total RNA was extracted using Trizol reagent, and RNA quality was assessed on an Agilent 2100 Bioanalyzer.

The paper as a whole reports these results and caveats: In validation, the model predicted progression to ophthalmopathy a median of around six months before onset, with roughly 70% sensitivity and roughly 73% specificity. Blood samples also contained most of the expanded thyroid clonotypes (frequency above 0.001), which suggests that blood repertoires may reflect thyroid immune responses. No statistical method was used to fix the sample size in advance, and group allocation was not hidden from the investigators. Ophthalmopathy was separated from stable hyperthyroidism by a 13 V-J signature model, with about 88% sensitivity and 81% to 82% specificity obtained in cross-validation and 80%/75% obtained in testing.

The TCR beta CDR3 regions were amplified from the RNA transcripts. A first-round RT-PCR of the TCR CDR3 used the HTBI primer set with the Qiagen OneStep RT-PCR kit. A second multiplex PCR round built the libraries, followed by size selection and purification. The libraries were sequenced on an Illumina HiSeq2000 using paired-end 100 bp reads. Per the source publication's procedure: SOAPnuke was used to process the raw data, removing reads that contained adapters or uncalled bases, had a mean Phred below 15, or lacked an exact match to the constant primer or identifier. High-quality paired reads were merged using COPE v1.2.5, and each unique nucleotide sequence was defined as a clonotype. MiTCR v1.1 was used to align clonotypes to the IMGT TRBV, TRBD and TRBJ reference segments. The analysis included only V-J combinations with a frequency above 0.0001, which together covered 99% to 99.2% of the repertoires. A TCS score was defined as the ratio of F50 (clonal expansion) to E x V (chaos), with BLOSUM62-based TCRdist applied between CDR3 peptides within each V-J. Welch's t-statistics and random forest reduced 500 to 650 V-J features to 13, which were used in a naive Bayes classifier (R e1071). TCRdb passed the public sequencing reads through fastp at Q25 and MiXCR, retaining productive beta sequences. Under each unique CDR3 protein, matching rows form one entry showing the most common genes and DNA. The V and J calls reflect TCRdb's pipeline rather than the authors' work. The sample table holds 250,000 or so distinct CDR3 sequences, of which over 15% were seen once. 28% of the sample is in the top ten clones.

This receptor was identified in a woman aged 18-30 years with Graves' ophthalmopathy. Here the chain combines TRBV20-1 and TRBJ1-5; a weak D assignment points to TRBD1 (6 bases agree). Sequencing was performed on blood. The CDR3 region: CSALEGGAYSNQPQHF. The DNA sequence is TGCAGTGCCCTAGAAGGGGGGGCCTATAGCAATCAGCCCCAGCATTTT.